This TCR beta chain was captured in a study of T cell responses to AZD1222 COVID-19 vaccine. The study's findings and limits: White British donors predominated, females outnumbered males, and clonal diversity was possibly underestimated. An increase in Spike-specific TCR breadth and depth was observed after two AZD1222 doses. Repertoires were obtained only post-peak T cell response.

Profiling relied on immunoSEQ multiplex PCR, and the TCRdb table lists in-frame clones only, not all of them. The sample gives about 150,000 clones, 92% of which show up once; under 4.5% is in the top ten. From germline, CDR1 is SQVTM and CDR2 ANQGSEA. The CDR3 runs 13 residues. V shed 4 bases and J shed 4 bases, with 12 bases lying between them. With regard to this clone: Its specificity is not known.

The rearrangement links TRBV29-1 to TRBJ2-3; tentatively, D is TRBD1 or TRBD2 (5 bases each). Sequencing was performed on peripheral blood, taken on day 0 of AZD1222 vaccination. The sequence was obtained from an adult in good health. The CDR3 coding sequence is TGCAGCGTTGTGGGGGAATCGGCAGATACGCAGTATTTT. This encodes CSVVGESADTQYF.